The clone carrying this TCR beta chain was found many times. The source of the sample is a study of T-cell reconstitution after alpha-beta-depleted transplantation in children. The germline CDR1 and CDR2 sequences are MNHEY and SMNVEV (reference sequence). Trimming removed 3 bases from V and 7 bases from J, with 21 bases in between. The CDR3 is 16 residues long. TCRbeta library construction was performed incorporating unique molecular identifiers. Each CDR3 protein gets one entry after TCRdb re-called the PCR reads with MiXCR. The sample yields hundreds of thousands of distinct CDR3 sequences, around 13% seen once.

V and J are TRBV27 and TRBJ1-1; D gene ambiguous. The sample consisted of PBMCs from the stem cell graft donor, taken from the stem cell graft. The TCR sequence derives from a human donor who donated a stem cell graft to a child with acute lymphoblastic leukemia. CDR3 amino acids: CASSFRAQDGVGEAFF. For the CDR3, the DNA is TGTGCCAGCAGTTTCCGGGCCCAGGATGGCGTGGGTGAAGCTTTCTTT.